This T cell receptor (beta chain) was captured by sequencing in a study of glioma-infiltrating T cells after dendritic cell vaccination (dated by TCRdb to 2016 to 2017). General notes on the study: Of the roughly 15 glioblastoma patients in the cohort, all drawn from Phase I and II dendritic cell vaccination trials, 9 were newly diagnosed and 6 had recurrent disease. TCR sequencing metrics, including TIL content and tumor-blood repertoire overlap, were correlated with survival after dendritic cell vaccination. Each patient was given three intradermal dendritic cell vaccine injections, spaced two weeks apart, in the arm below the axilla. In glioblastoma patients vaccinated with dendritic cells, deep sequencing of TCR beta CDR3 regions served to measure the amount of tumor-infiltrating lymphocytes and to compare repertoires between tumor and blood. Patients received autologous tumor lysate-pulsed dendritic cell vaccination between 2003 and 2012. To make the vaccine, monocyte-derived dendritic cells were cultured for roughly seven days with IL-4 and GM-CSF and then pulsed overnight with autologous tumor lysate.

Cut back by 5 bases and 0 bases, the V and J ends lie 13 bases apart. The CDR3, cysteine through phenylalanine, is 15 amino acids long. CDR3 DNA is the only sequence kept; it has 45 bases, read in frame from the first base. For CDR1 and CDR2, the germline V gene (reference sequence) lists LNHDA and SQIVND. The sample's time point label is to be understood as: after dendritic cell vaccination, including at tumor progression/relapse. Patients were selected on the basis of adequate residual fresh-frozen tumor tissue and more than two years of available survival data. None of the glioblastoma patients carried an isocitrate dehydrogenase mutation, although molecular status otherwise varied. PBMC were collected before vaccination, two weeks after the third vaccination, and at tumor progression when it occurred. The Qiagen DNeasy Blood extraction Kit was used to extract genomic DNA. This clone turned up a few times. Its antigen target is currently unknown. Base-call qualities are not available, and no considerably larger clone is one nucleotide away.

TCRB CDR3 regions were amplified from 2 to 2.5 ug genomic DNA, or all available DNA if less, using the immunoSEQ assay. Multiplex PCR used 60 forward primers for TCR V beta segments and 13 reverse primers for J beta segments. To estimate the number of reads per starting template, synthetic control templates were added to each sample at limiting dilution. Sequencing produced 87 bp reads on the Illumina HiSeq System. The original methods were these. PCR and sequencing errors were removed by a nearest neighbor algorithm that merged closely related sequences. TCR overlap was measured as the percentage of unique tumor TCR beta sequences that were also present in the peripheral blood of the same patient. TCRdb took over this immuneACCESS table, retaining in-frame rearrangements with V and J assigned. Such tables are incomplete; in checked studies, under half of the missing clones stem from an unresolved V gene, and the remainder is unexplained. V and J calls and clone size are as listed in that table; D and trimming were resolved from the DNA. The sample table records tens of thousands of clones; around 83% of these occur just once. The ten largest make up less than 8% of the sample.

The full study reports these points: The three-group TCR overlap response model was described as speculative and requiring prospective validation. TCR clonality showed no direct relationship with survival, which suggests that a diverse polyclonal response may matter. The cohort was small and heterogeneous, with few patients having full blood and tumor sets and even fewer initial-recurrent tumor pairs. Longer time to progression and overall survival after dendritic cell vaccination were predicted by higher estimated pretreatment TIL content.

The source material was blood, sampled after dendritic cell vaccination. This sequence originates from a human donor with glioblastoma. The sequence links TRBV19 to TRBJ1-1; TRBD1 is perhaps the D gene, given 5 matching bases. The DNA is TGTGCCAGTAGTTCCCCGGACAACATGAACACTGAAGCTTTCTTT. Its coded protein is CASSSPDNMNTEAFF.